These 31 T cell receptor beta chains were all obtained from the same sample, sequenced in a study of patients and donors after allogeneic stem cell transplantation. TCRdb re-called the RT-PCR reads through MiXCR, storing one row per CDR3 protein. This sample has some 150,000 distinct CDR3 sequences; about a third occur once, and the top ten carry around half. Sequencing was done on a sample of blood, either unsorted or a sorted T cell fraction (not recorded which). These TCRs come from a human donor who was either an allogeneic HSCT recipient or a stem cell or donor lymphocyte infusion donor (not recorded which). It is not recorded whose cells these are; they may come from a transplant donor.

The rearrangement links TRBV7-9 to TRBJ2-2; D is uncertain. This CDR3 comprises 14 residues. V was trimmed by 3 bases and J by 3 bases, leaving 8 bases between them. Looked up from germline, CDR1 is SEHNR and CDR2 is FQNEAQ (reference sequence). In DNA, the CDR3 is TGTGCCAGCAGCTTTGCTGGACACACCGGGGAGCTGTTTTTT. Translated, it gives CASSFAGHTGELFF.

This clonotype appeared once. This chain connects TRBV7-3 to TRBJ2-1; D gene unclear. This CDR3 comprises 14 residues. Trimming removed 0 bases from V and 16 bases from J, with 19 bases in between. CDR1 and CDR2 (germline): SGHTA, FQGTGA. The CDR3 reads CASSLTSAKQPIFF. The CDR3 DNA is TGTGCCAGCAGCTTAACGAGCGCGAAACAGCCAATATTCTTC.

This clonotype was counted between two and nine times. This chain links TRBV9 with TRBJ2-1; 12 bases line up with TRBD2. In germline, CDR1 is SGDLS, CDR2 YYNGEE. V gave up 3 bases and J gave up 4 bases; unmatched junction bases: 11. The CDR3 totals 18 residues. In DNA, the CDR3 is TGTGCCAGCAGCGGACTGACTAGCGGGGGCCCACCTTACAATGAGCAGTTCTTC. It yields the protein CASSGLTSGGPPYNEQFF.

This sequence joins TRBV5-6 and TRBJ1-1, with a possible D match to TRBD1 (6 bases). Germline V gene sequence: CDR1 SGHDT, CDR2 YYEEEE. V gave up 1 base and J gave up 6 bases, with 13 bases separating them. There are 14 residues in the CDR3. CDR3 loop: CASSLPTGVPEAFF. For the CDR3, the DNA is TGTGCCAGCAGCTTGCCGACAGGCGTCCCTGAAGCTTTCTTT. The whole variable domain, filled in from reference TRBV5-6 and TRBJ1-1, reads DAGVTQSPTHLIKTRGQQVTLRCSPKSGHDTVSWYQQALGQGPQFIFQYYEEEERQRGNFPDRFSGHQFPNYSSELNVNALLLGDSALYLCASSLPTGVPEAFFGQGTRLTVV.

The chain has TRBV6-4 and TRBJ1-6, with D uncertain. Germline V gives CDR1 MRHNA, CDR2 SNTAGT. The length of the CDR3 is 13 residues. V dropped 6 bases and J dropped 10 bases, with 13 bases sitting between them. This CDR3 reads CASRTGPGSPLHF. The CDR3 DNA is TGTGCCAGCAGAACTGGACCGGGGTCACCCCTCCACTTT.

The chain recombines TRBV11-1 with TRBJ1-2; D perhaps matches TRBD1 (6 bases). This CDR3 has 14 amino acids. The ends were cut back, 1 base at V and 8 bases at J, with 14 bases in the middle. Germline V gene sequence: CDR1 SGHAT, CDR2 FQDESV (reference sequence). The CDR3 reads CASSLESGEEGYTF. CDR3 coding DNA: TGTGCCAGCAGCTTAGAATCAGGGGAGGAAGGCTACACCTTC.

This chain joins TRBV5-5 and TRBJ1-5, with D possibly being TRBD1 (5 bases). Germline V CDR1 and CDR2: SGHKS, YYEKEE (reference sequence). The CDR3 loop spans 13 amino acids. The V gene lost 3 bases and the J gene lost 6 bases, with 10 bases spanning the gap. CDR3 region: CASSYGGTQPQHF. The CDR3, as DNA: TGTGCCAGCAGCTATGGGGGGACTCAGCCCCAGCATTTT.

The DNA of the CDR3 is TGTGCCAGCAGCAGGGCGTTACAGACCCCAGAATTCTACGAGCAGTACGTC. This translates into CASSRALQTPEFYEQYV. This sequence joins TRBV21-1 and TRBJ2-7; the table's D call, TRBD1, was not checked against the DNA. TRBV21-1 is listed as a pseudogene. The CDR3 spans 17 residues.

This clonotype showed up just once. The rearrangement uses TRBV28 and TRBJ2-5, with TRBD2 identical over 10 bases. This CDR3 is built from 15 residues. V was clipped by 7 bases and J by 5 bases; unmatched bases: 10. Germline CDR1 MDHEN, CDR2 SYDVKM. The CDR3 reads CASTSWSGGAETQYF. Here the CDR3 DNA reads TGTGCCAGCACGTCTTGGAGCGGGGGGGCCGAGACCCAGTACTTC.

The chain joins TRBV29-1 to TRBJ2-5; 11 nucleotides agree with TRBD1. The CDR3 runs 14 residues. J was trimmed by 6 bases and V by 6 bases; bases with no gene match: 9. Germline CDR1 reads SQVTM; CDR2 reads ANQGSEA. The CDR3 bases are TGCAGCGTCGACCGGGACAGGGGGTGGCAGACCCAGTACTTC. Its protein product is CSVDRDRGWQTQYF.

The genes are TRBV25-1 and TRBJ1-6; D is undetermined. With 2 bases removed from V and 10 bases from J, the gap between germline ends came to 12 bases. This CDR3 has 14 amino acids. The germline V gene has CDR1 MGHDK and CDR2 SYGVNS. CDR3 bases: TGTGCCAGCAGTGAACTCGGCTCGCGGTCACCCCTCCACTTT. Encoded protein: CASSELGSRSPLHF.

This chain connects TRBV5-1 to TRBJ2-2; 9 positions match TRBD1. CDR3 size: 14 residues. V was clipped by 6 bases and J by 6 bases; unmatched bases: 6. Germline V CDR1 and CDR2: SGHRS, YFSETQ. The CDR3 here is CASTGTGPAGELFF. CDR3 sequence (DNA): TGCGCCAGCACCGGGACAGGGCCGGCCGGGGAGCTGTTTTTT.

This clonotype was recorded many times. The chain uses TRBV12-3 or TRBV12-4 and TRBJ1-5; maybe TRBD1 (5 bases). CDR3 length: 13 amino acids. Between the trimmed V and J ends, which lost 7 bases and 7 bases, there was a span of 14 bases. The CDR3 is CASNPGWGQPQHF. CDR3 bases: TGTGCCAGCAACCCAGGGTGGGGGCAGCCCCAGCATTTT.

This clonotype was observed a single time. Here the CDR3 reads CASSFGQVNEQYV. The CDR3 nucleotides are TGTGCCAGCAGTTTCGGACAAGTCAACGAGCAGTACGTC. The rearrangement links TRBV28 to TRBJ2-7, with TRBD1 as a possible D gene (5 bases). Germline V gene data show CDR1 as MDHEN and CDR2 as SYDVKM. The CDR3 totals 13 residues. V lost 3 bases and J 5 bases, leaving 11 bases between the germline ends.

The chain employs TRBV2 and TRBJ1-6; 9 positions agree with TRBD1. The germline V gene has CDR1 SNHLY and CDR2 FYNNEI. This CDR3 spans 13 amino acids. J was trimmed by 7 bases and V by 9 bases; bases with no gene match: 4. The CDR3 reads CASKGTGNSPLHF. The DNA for the CDR3 is TGTGCCAGTAAAGGGACAGGGAATTCACCCCTCCACTTT.

This clonotype was observed a handful of times. This chain connects TRBV3-1 to TRBJ1-1, with D hard to call. CDR1 LGHDT and CDR2 YNNKEL come from the germline V gene (reference sequence). V lost 0 bases and J lost 1, with 15 bases in between. The CDR3 is 17 residues long. The CDR3 reads CASSQDITGEWNTEAFF. The CDR3 bases are TGTGCCAGCAGCCAAGATATAACCGGAGAGTGGAACACTGAAGCTTTCTTT.

The J gene is TRBJ2-2, the V gene TRBV7-6, with D unresolved. Germline CDR1 reads SGHVS; CDR2 reads FNYEAQ. The V and J ends lost 0 bases and 0 bases respectively, with 8 bases between them. This CDR3 has 16 amino acids. CDR3 nucleotides: TGTGCCAGCAGCTTAGCCCCGTACGCGAACACCGGGGAGCTGTTTTTT. This gives the protein CASSLAPYANTGELFF.

This clonotype was seen a few times. The chain uses TRBV29-1 and TRBJ1-2; possible D gene TRBD1, 5 bases. V was shortened by 5 bases and J by 0 bases, with 13 bases between the two germline ends. The CDR3 runs 14 residues. Germline V gives CDR1 SQVTM, CDR2 ANQGSEA. The CDR3 is CSVSQEGTNYGYTF. The CDR3 nucleotides are TGCAGCGTTAGTCAAGAGGGGACTAACTATGGCTACACCTTC.

The rearrangement joins TRBV15 to TRBJ1-3; tentatively, D is TRBD1 (5 bases). Looked up from germline, CDR1 is LNHNV and CDR2 is YYDKDF (reference sequence). V was shortened by 0 bases and J by 5 bases, with 23 bases between the two germline ends. The CDR3 is 19 residues long. DNA of the CDR3: TGTGCCACCAGCAGAGATCCCCCGGGACCGTCGACGGTACGAAACACCATATATTTT. Translation gives CATSRDPPGPSTVRNTIYF.

This chain links TRBV5-6 with TRBJ2-4, with a tentative D call TRBD2 (6 bases). Germline CDR1 SGHDT, CDR2 YYEEEE. Between the trimmed V and J ends, which lost 5 bases and 6 bases, there was a span of 12 bases. This CDR3 region has 13 residues. This CDR3 is CASRSFSGNIQYF. CDR3 sequence (DNA): TGTGCCAGCAGGTCGTTTAGCGGAAACATTCAGTACTTC.

The CDR3 DNA reads as TGCAGTGCTCGAACTGGACAGGCTAACACCGGGGAGCTGTTTTTT. It translates to CSARTGQANTGELFF. J is TRBJ2-2 and V is TRBV20-1, with 7 bases that match TRBD1. The CDR3 has 15 amino acids. CDR1 and CDR2 from the germline V gene are DFQATT and SNEGSKA (reference sequence). Germline trimming cut 5 bases from V and 2 bases from J; bases unmatched to any gene: 8.

In its sample, this clonotype was seen a few times. This chain connects TRBV9 to TRBJ1-4; no definite D call. CDR3 length: 14 amino acids. Between the trimmed V and J ends, which lost 10 bases and 7 bases, there was a span of 20 bases. Germline CDR1 reads SGDLS; CDR2 reads YYNGEE. DNA for the CDR3: TGTGCCTCTTCACTCGGGTGGGAGGTTGAAAAACTGTTTTTT. This codes for CASSLGWEVEKLFF.

This clonotype has more than one count but fewer than ten. This chain links TRBV4-3 with TRBJ1-1; TRBD1 agrees at 7 bases. Germline V CDR1 and CDR2: LGHNA, YSLEER. CDR3 length: 13 residues. V gave up 3 bases and J gave up 4 bases; unmatched junction bases: 2. CDR3 DNA sequence: TGCGCCAGCAGCCAGACAGGGATCACTGAAGCTTTCTTT. This encodes CASSQTGITEAFF.

The rearrangement links TRBV6-2 or TRBV6-3 to TRBJ2-2; D uncertain. V dropped 6 bases and J dropped 5 bases, with 10 bases sitting between them. The germline CDR1 and CDR2 sequences are MNHEY and SVGEGT. The CDR3 has 13 residues. The chain's CDR3 is CASSSQGTGELFF. The CDR3 DNA sequence: TGTGCCAGCAGCTCCCAAGGGACCGGGGAGCTGTTTTTT.

The chain links TRBV11-3 to TRBJ1-6, with D uncertain. The CDR3 loop spans 13 amino acids. V was pared by 0 bases and J by 10 bases, with 7 bases between. In germline, CDR1 is SGHNT, CDR2 YENEEA. The CDR3 sequence: CASSLEAGSPLHF. The CDR3 nucleotides are TGTGCCAGCAGCTTAGAGGCCGGGTCACCCCTCCACTTT.

This chain connects TRBV12-3 or TRBV12-4 to TRBJ1-3; D might be TRBD1 (5 bases). V was trimmed by 3 bases and J by 4 bases, leaving 19 bases between them. The CDR3 covers 17 residues. As DNA, the CDR3 is TGTGCCAGCAGTTTTAAGGGGCAGGGAATCTGGGGAAACACCATATATTTT. Translating it yields CASSFKGQGIWGNTIYF.

In its sample, this clonotype was seen a few times. The chain links TRBV7-2 to TRBJ1-5; tentatively, D is TRBD1 (5 bases). This CDR3 contains 15 residues. Trimming shortened V by 3 bases and J by 3 bases, and 12 bases separated the two germline ends. Per germline, CDR1 SGHTA and CDR2 FQGNSA. CDR3 residues: CASSFWGVSNQPQHF. In nucleotides, the CDR3 is TGTGCCAGCAGCTTTTGGGGCGTATCCAATCAGCCCCAGCATTTT.

The chain combines TRBV6-6 with TRBJ2-5, with D unclear. The CDR3 is 15 residues long. Looked up from germline, CDR1 is MNHNY and CDR2 is SVGAGI (reference sequence). V lost 0 bases and J lost 1, with 9 bases in between. CDR3 loop: CASSYSARPQETQYF. CDR3 coding DNA: TGTGCCAGCAGTTACTCAGCCAGACCCCAAGAGACCCAGTACTTC.

This clonotype was counted a few times. The chain couples TRBV5-6 to TRBJ2-3, with a possible D match to TRBD2 (5 bases). The V end lost 2 bases, the J end lost 1 base, and 14 bases lay between the germline ends. This CDR3 is 16 amino acids long. Germline-derived CDR1 and CDR2 are SGHDT and YYEEEE. The CDR3 region is CASSFTRGYRTDTQYF. For the CDR3, the DNA is TGTGCCAGCAGCTTTACTCGGGGTTACCGCACAGATACGCAGTATTTT. Full variable domain (outside the CDR3, taken from reference TRBV5-6 and TRBJ2-3): DAGVTQSPTHLIKTRGQQVTLRCSPKSGHDTVSWYQQALGQGPQFIFQYYEEEERQRGNFPDRFSGHQFPNYSSELNVNALLLGDSALYLCASSFTRGYRTDTQYFGPGTRLTVL.

The chain joins TRBV4-2 to TRBJ2-7, with D unresolved. V dropped 4 bases and J dropped 7 bases, with 8 bases sitting between them. The CDR3 is 11 residues long. Germline V gene lookup returns CDR1 LGHNA and CDR2 YNFKEQ. CDR3 nucleotide sequence: TGTGCCAGCAGCCCACTCGGGGAGCAGTACTTC. Its translation is CASSPLGEQYF.

There are a few counts of this clonotype. The chain combines TRBV6-5 with TRBJ1-2, with D possibly TRBD1 on 5 matching bases. The CDR3 runs 13 residues. Trimming stripped 5 bases from V and 8 bases from J, with 15 bases between. Germline V gives CDR1 MNHEY, CDR2 SVGAGI. The CDR3 DNA reads TGTGCCAGCAGTCGCGCCGGGACGAGCGGCTACACCTTC. Its protein product is CASSRAGTSGYTF.